The sequence of this TCR beta chain was determined in a study of TIL therapy for anti-PD-1-resistant metastatic lung cancer. V shed 8 bases and J 3 bases; nucleotides not matched to a gene: 7. The CDR3 covers 13 residues. Germline V CDR1 and CDR2: SNHLY, FYNNEI. The libraries were made with immunoSEQ v3. Produced via immunoSEQ multiplex PCR; TCRdb's table is partial and in-frame only. Of 10,000 to 15,000 clones in the sample, roughly 60% were seen once. The time point was: pre-treatment sample, taken before nivolumab and TIL therapy. Tumor tissue came from excised metastases, mostly pleural nodules or supraclavicular lymph nodes.

The chain joins TRBV2 to TRBJ2-7; 7 nucleotides match TRBD1. The TCR was taken from a person aged 25 to 85 with non-small cell lung cancer. This material consisted of tumor tissue, taken at baseline. This CDR3 reads CASRKGQFYEQYF. In nucleotides, the CDR3 is TGTGCCAGCCGCAAGGGACAGTTCTACGAGCAGTACTTC.